This TCR beta chain was captured by sequencing in a study of T cells in Graves' hyperthyroidism and ophthalmopathy. General study results and limits: Within blood appeared most thyroid clonotypes that had expanded above 0.001. Stable hyperthyroidism and ophthalmopathy were separated using 13 V-J signatures.

Amplified regions were TCR beta CDR3 sequences from RNA transcripts. Primed by the HTBI set, a first-round RT-PCR was run on the TCR CDR3. TCRdb fed the multiplex PCR reads into MiXCR, producing one record per CDR3 protein. The sample consists of roughly 500,000 distinct CDR3 sequences, around 43% of them appearing once. It was uncontrolled infection, other autoimmune disease, pregnancy or lactation that excluded patients. Every diagnosis used clinical symptoms, serum thyroxine and TRAb, thyroid ultrasound and orbital computed tomography. The ends were cut back, 6 bases at V and 7 bases at J, with 21 bases in the middle. In germline, CDR1 is DFQATT, CDR2 SNEGSKA (reference sequence). The CDR3 is made up of 15 amino acids. Points on this clonotype: Its antigen is as yet unknown.

The receptor was isolated from an adult woman with Graves' disease, either hyperthyroidism or ophthalmopathy (not recorded which). The rearrangement joins TRBV20-1 to TRBJ1-4, with D possibly TRBD1 on 5 matching bases. The sample consisted of peripheral blood or thyroid tissue (not recorded which). This CDR3 reads CSACDEGGRGEKLFF. CDR3 DNA: TGCAGTGCCTGTGACGAAGGCGGGAGGGGTGAAAAACTGTTTTTT.